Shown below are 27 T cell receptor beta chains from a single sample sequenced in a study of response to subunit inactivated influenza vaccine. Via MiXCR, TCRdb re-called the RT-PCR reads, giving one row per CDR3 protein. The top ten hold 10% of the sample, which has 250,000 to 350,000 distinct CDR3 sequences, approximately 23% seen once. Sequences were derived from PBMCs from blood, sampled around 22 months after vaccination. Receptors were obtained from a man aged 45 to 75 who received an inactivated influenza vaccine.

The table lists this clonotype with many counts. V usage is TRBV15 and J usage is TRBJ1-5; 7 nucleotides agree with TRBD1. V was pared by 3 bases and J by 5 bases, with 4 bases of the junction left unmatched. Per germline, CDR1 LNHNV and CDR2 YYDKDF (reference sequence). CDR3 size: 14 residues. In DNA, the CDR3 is TGTGCCACCAGCAGCGGGACAGTTTATCAGCCCCAGCATTTT. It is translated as CATSSGTVYQPQHF.

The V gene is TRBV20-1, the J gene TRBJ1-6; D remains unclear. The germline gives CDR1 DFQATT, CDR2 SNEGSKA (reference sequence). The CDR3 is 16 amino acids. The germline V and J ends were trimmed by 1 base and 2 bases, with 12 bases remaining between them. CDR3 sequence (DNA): TGCAGTGCTAGAGCCGTCCAGAGCCCCTATAATTCACCCCTCCACTTT. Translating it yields CSARAVQSPYNSPLHF.

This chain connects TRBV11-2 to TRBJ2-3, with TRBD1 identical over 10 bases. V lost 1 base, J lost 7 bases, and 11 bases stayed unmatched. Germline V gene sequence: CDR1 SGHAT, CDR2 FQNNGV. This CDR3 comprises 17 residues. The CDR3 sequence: CASSLVGTGAIRNTQYF. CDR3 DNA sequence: TGTGCCAGCAGCTTAGTAGGGACAGGGGCTATCAGGAATACGCAGTATTTT.

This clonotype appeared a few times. The CDR3 DNA sequence: TGTGCCAGCAGGTGGGGGGAAGCTTATAGCAATCAGCCCCAGCATTTT. This gives the protein CASRWGEAYSNQPQHF. The chain is built from TRBV6-1 and TRBJ1-5, with D possibly being TRBD1 (5 bases). V lost 6 bases, J lost 0 bases, and 15 bases lay in between. Germline CDR1 is MNHNS and CDR2 is SASEGT. CDR3 length equals 16 residues.

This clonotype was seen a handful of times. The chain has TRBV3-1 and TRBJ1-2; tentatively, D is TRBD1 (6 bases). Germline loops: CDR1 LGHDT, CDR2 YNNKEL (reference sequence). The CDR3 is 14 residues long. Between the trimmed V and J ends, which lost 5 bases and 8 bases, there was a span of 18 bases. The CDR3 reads CASSSTTGRSGYTF. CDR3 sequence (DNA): TGTGCCAGCAGCTCTACCACAGGGCGTTCGGGCTACACCTTC.

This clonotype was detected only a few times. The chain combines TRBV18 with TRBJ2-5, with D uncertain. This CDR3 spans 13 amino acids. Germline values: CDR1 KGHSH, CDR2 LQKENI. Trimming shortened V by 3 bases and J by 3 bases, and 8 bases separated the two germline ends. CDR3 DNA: TGTGCCAGCTCACCTTCGCAAAAAGAGACCCAGTACTTC. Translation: CASSPSQKETQYF. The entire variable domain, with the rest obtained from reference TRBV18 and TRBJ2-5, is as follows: NAGVMQNPRHLVRRRGQEARLRCSPMKGHSHVYWYRQLPEEGLKFMVYLQKENIIDESGMPKERFSAEFPKEGPSILRIQQVVRGDSAAYFCASSPSQKETQYFGPGTRLLVL.

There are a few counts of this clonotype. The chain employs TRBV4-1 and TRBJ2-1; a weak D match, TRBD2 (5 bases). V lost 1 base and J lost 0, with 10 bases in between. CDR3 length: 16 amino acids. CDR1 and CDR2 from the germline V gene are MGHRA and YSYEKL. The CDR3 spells CASSQGGISSYNEQFF. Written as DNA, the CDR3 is TGCGCCAGCAGCCAAGGAGGGATTAGCTCCTACAATGAGCAGTTCTTC.

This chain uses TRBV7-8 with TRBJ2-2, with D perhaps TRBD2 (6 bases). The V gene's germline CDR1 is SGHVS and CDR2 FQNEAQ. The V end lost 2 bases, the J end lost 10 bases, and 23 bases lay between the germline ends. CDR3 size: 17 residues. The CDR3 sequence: CASSLLAAGPLDAELFF. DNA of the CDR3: TGTGCCAGCAGCTTATTGGCGGCGGGACCTCTCGACGCGGAGCTGTTTTTT.

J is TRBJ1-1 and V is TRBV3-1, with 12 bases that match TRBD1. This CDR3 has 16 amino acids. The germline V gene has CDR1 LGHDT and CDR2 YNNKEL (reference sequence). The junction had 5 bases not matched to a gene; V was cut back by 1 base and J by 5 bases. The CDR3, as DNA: TGTGCCAGCAGCCAAGCGGGGGACAGGGGGCGAACTGAAGCTTTCTTT. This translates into CASSQAGDRGRTEAFF. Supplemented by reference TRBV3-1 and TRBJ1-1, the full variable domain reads DTAVSQTPKYLVTQMGNDKSIKCEQNLGHDTMYWYKQDSKKFLKIMFSYNNKELIINETVPNRFSPKSPDKAHLNLHINSLELGDSAVYFCASSQAGDRGRTEAFFGQGTRLTVV.

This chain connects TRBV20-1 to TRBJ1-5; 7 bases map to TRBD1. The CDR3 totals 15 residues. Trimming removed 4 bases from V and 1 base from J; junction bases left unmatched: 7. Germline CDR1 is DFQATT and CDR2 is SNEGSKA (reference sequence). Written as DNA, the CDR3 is TGCAGTGCTACCAGACAGGGAGGGAGCAATCAGCCCCAGCATTTT. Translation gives CSATRQGGSNQPQHF.

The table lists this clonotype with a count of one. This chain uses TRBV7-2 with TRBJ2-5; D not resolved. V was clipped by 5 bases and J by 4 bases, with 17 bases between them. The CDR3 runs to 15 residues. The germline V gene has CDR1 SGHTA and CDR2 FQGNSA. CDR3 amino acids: CASSLHGQRAETQYF. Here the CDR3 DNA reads TGTGCCAGCAGCCTCCACGGGCAACGGGCAGAGACCCAGTACTTC.

CDR3 nucleotide sequence: TGCAGTGCTAGGAAGGACAGGGGGCTCAGAGATGGCTACACCTTC. Translation gives CSARKDRGLRDGYTF. The rearrangement uses TRBV20-1 and TRBJ1-2; 11 bases are shared with TRBD1. The germline V gene has CDR1 DFQATT and CDR2 SNEGSKA (reference sequence). This CDR3 comprises 15 residues. After removal of 3 bases from V and 6 bases from J, the junction contained 9 bases not matched to a gene.

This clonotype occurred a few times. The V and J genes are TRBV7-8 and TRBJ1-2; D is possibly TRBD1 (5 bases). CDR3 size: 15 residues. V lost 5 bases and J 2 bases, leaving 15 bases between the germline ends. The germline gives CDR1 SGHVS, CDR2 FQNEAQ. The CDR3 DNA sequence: TGTGCCAGCAGCCTAAGCGGAGGGGTCAACTATGGCTACACCTTC. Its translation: CASSLSGGVNYGYTF.

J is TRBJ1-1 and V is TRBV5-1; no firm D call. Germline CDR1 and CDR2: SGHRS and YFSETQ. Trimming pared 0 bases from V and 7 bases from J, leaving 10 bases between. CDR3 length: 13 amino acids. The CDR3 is CASSLAQAFEAFF. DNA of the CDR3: TGCGCCAGCAGCTTGGCCCAGGCATTTGAAGCTTTCTTT.

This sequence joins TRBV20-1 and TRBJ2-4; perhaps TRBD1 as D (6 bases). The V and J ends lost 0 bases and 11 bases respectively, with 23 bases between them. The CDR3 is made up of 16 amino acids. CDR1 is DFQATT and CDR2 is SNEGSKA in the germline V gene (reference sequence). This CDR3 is CSARDLLGHGGILQYF. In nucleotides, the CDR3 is TGCAGTGCTAGAGATCTCTTGGGACACGGTGGGATACTTCAGTACTTC.

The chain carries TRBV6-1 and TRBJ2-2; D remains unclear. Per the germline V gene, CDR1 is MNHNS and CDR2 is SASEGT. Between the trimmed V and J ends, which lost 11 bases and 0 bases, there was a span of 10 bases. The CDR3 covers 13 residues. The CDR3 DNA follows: TGTGCCGCCAGAAGACCGAACACCGGGGAGCTGTTTTTT. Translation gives CAARRPNTGELFF.

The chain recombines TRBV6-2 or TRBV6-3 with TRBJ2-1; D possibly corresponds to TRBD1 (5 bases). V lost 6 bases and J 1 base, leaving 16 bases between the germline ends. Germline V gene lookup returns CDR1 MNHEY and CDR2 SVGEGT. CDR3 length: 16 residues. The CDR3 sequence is CASSPVRQRSYNEQFF. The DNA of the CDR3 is TGTGCCAGCAGCCCTGTAAGACAGAGATCCTACAATGAGCAGTTCTTC.

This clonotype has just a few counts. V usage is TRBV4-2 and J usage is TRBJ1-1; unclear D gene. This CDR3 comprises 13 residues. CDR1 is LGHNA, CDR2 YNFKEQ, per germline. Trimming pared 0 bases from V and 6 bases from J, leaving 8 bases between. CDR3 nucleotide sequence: TGTGCCAGCAGCCAAGACAGGAGGTCTGAAGCTTTCTTT. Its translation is CASSQDRRSEAFF.

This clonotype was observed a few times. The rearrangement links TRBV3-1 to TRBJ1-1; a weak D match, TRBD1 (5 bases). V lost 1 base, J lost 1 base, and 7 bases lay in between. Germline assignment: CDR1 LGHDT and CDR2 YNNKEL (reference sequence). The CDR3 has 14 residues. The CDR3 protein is CASSQGGANTEAFF. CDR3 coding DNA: TGTGCCAGCAGCCAAGGAGGGGCGAACACTGAAGCTTTCTTT. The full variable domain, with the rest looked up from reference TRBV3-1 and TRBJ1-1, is DTAVSQTPKYLVTQMGNDKSIKCEQNLGHDTMYWYKQDSKKFLKIMFSYNNKELIINETVPNRFSPKSPDKAHLNLHINSLELGDSAVYFCASSQGGANTEAFFGQGTRLTVV.

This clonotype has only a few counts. The chain's CDR3 is CASRGLAGGNEQFF. CDR3 nucleotides: TGTGCCAGCAGGGGACTAGCGGGGGGTAATGAGCAGTTCTTC. The chain recombines TRBV2 with TRBJ2-1, with 15 bases aligning to TRBD2. Trimming cost V 6 bases and J 7 bases; bases outside gene matches: 1. The germline V gene has CDR1 SNHLY and CDR2 FYNNEI. This CDR3 region has 14 residues.

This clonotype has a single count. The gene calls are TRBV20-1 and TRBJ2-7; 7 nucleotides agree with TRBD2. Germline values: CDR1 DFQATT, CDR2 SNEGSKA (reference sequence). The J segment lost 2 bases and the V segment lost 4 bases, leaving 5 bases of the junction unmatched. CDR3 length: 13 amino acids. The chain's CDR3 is CSAMASGAYEQYF. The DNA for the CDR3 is TGCAGTGCTATGGCTAGCGGCGCCTACGAGCAGTACTTC.

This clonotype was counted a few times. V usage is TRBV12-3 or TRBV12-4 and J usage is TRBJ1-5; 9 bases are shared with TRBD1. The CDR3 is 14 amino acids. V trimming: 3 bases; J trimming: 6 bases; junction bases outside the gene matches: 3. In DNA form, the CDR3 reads TGTGCCAGCAGTTTTGCGACAGGGGGTCAGCCCCAGCATTTT. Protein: CASSFATGGQPQHF.

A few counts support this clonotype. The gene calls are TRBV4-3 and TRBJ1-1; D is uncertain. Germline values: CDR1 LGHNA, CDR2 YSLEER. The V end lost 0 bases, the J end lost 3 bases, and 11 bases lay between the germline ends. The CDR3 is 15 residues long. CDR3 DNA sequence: TGCGCCAGCAGCCAAGAAAATCGAAGGGACACTGAAGCTTTCTTT. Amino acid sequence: CASSQENRRDTEAFF.

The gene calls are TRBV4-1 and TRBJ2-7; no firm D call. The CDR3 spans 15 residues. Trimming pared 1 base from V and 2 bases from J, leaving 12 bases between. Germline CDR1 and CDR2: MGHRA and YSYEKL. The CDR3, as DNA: TGCGCCAGCAGCCAAGCGGCAGGCAACGCCTACGAGCAGTACTTC. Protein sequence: CASSQAAGNAYEQYF.

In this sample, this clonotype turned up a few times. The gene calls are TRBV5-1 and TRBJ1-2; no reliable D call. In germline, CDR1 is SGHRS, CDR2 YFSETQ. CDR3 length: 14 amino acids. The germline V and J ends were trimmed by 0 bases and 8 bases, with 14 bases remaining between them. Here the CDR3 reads CASSLDGSSPGYTF. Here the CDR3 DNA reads TGCGCCAGCAGCTTGGATGGCTCTAGCCCGGGCTACACCTTC. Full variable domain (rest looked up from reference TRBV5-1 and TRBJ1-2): KAGVTQTPRYLIKTRGQQVTLSCSPISGHRSVSWYQQTPGQGLQFLFEYFSETQRNKGNFPGRFSGRQFSNSRSEMNVSTLELGDSALYLCASSLDGSSPGYTFGSGTRLTVV.

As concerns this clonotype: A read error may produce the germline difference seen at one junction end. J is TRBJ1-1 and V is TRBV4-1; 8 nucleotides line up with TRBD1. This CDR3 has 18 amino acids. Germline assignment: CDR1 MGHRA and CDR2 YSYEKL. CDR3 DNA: TGCGCCAGCAGCCAAGTGGCCTTGACAGGGGTGATGAACACTGAACCTTTCTTT. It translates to CASSQVALTGVMNTEPFF.

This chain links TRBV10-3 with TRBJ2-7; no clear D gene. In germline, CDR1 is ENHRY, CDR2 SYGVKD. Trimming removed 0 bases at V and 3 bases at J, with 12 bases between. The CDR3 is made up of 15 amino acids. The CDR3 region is CAISESRVSGYEQYF. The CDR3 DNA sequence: TGTGCCATCAGTGAGTCAAGGGTTTCGGGCTACGAGCAGTACTTC.